The 32 T cell receptor beta chains below all came from one sample that was sequenced in a study of CD8 T cells in ankylosing spondylitis. TCRdb processed the 5' RACE reads anew with MiXCR; each CDR3 protein has one entry. The profile covers about 280,000 distinct CDR3 sequences, with 20% appearing a single time and roughly 7.4% taken by the ten largest. Input material: blood, either unsorted or a sorted T cell fraction (not recorded which). The receptors here all came from a male donor with ankylosing spondylitis or in good health (not recorded which).

The rearrangement uses TRBV5-1 and TRBJ2-3; tentative D call: TRBD2 (5 bases). Germline V gene data show CDR1 as SGHRS and CDR2 as YFSETQ. The V and J ends lost 6 bases and 2 bases respectively, with 7 bases between them. The length of the CDR3 is 12 residues. CDR3 sequence (DNA): TGCGCCAGCATCGGGAACACAGATACGCAGTATTTT. Translation gives CASIGNTDTQYF.

The rearrangement joins TRBV5-5 to TRBJ2-3, with D unresolved. Germline CDR1 SGHKS, CDR2 YYEKEE (reference sequence). The CDR3 has 12 amino acids. The ends were cut back, 4 bases at V and 3 bases at J, with 6 bases in the middle. The DNA of the CDR3 is TGTGCCAGCAGCCCCCAAACAGATACGCAGTATTTT. This gives the protein CASSPQTDTQYF.

This clonotype was detected only a few times. The rearrangement links TRBV6-1 to TRBJ2-7, with 8 positions matching TRBD1. Germline assignment: CDR1 MNHNS and CDR2 SASEGT. The CDR3 has 14 amino acids. The V segment lost 6 bases and the J segment 0 bases; nucleotides outside the gene matches: 4. The CDR3 DNA sequence: TGTGCCAGCAGACGGACAGGGAGCTCCTACGAGCAGTACGTC. Its protein is CASRRTGSSYEQYV.

The chain joins TRBV6-5 to TRBJ2-3; 11 nucleotides match TRBD2. With V trimmed by 2 bases and J by 0 bases, 7 bases remained unmatched. Germline lookup yields CDR1 MNHEY and CDR2 SVGAGI. The CDR3 totals 18 residues. The CDR3: CASSYRLAGLTSTDTQYF. CDR3 nucleotides: TGTGCCAGCAGTTACCGACTAGCGGGACTAACTAGCACAGATACGCAGTATTTT.

This clonotype was counted ten times or more. The chain has TRBV28 and TRBJ1-1, with D hard to call. The V gene's germline CDR1 is MDHEN and CDR2 SYDVKM. Trimming took 5 bases from V and 4 from J, leaving 14 bases between them. This CDR3 is built from 14 residues. The CDR3 sequence: CASSPPLAGTEAFF. The DNA for the CDR3 is TGTGCCAGCAGTCCACCACTGGCGGGCACTGAAGCTTTCTTT.

This clonotype was seen a few times. The chain has TRBV5-1 and TRBJ1-4; TRBD1 might be the D (6 bases). Germline V CDR1 and CDR2: SGHRS, YFSETQ. This CDR3 contains 15 residues. Trimming stripped 4 bases from V and 3 bases from J, with 13 bases between. CDR3 in amino acids: CASSTTGTANEKLFF. The CDR3, as DNA: TGCGCCAGCAGCACGACAGGAACGGCTAATGAAAAACTGTTTTTT.

This clonotype was seen a few times. V is TRBV3-1 and J is TRBJ1-2; a weak D match, TRBD1 (6 bases). V was cut by 2 bases and J by 3 bases, with 16 bases left in between. This CDR3 has 16 amino acids. Germline loops: CDR1 LGHDT, CDR2 YNNKEL (reference sequence). CDR3 loop: CASSQLRQGQDYGYTF. Here the CDR3 DNA reads TGTGCCAGCAGCCAATTACGTCAGGGGCAGGACTATGGCTACACCTTC.

This clonotype was counted only a few times. This chain connects TRBV6-5 to TRBJ1-5; possible D gene TRBD1, 5 bases. The germline V and J ends were trimmed by 2 bases and 4 bases, with 6 bases remaining between them. This CDR3 has 13 residues. The V gene's germline CDR1 is MNHEY and CDR2 SVGAGI. CDR3 region: CASSYAGNQPQHF. The CDR3, as DNA: TGTGCCAGCAGTTACGCAGGGAATCAGCCCCAGCATTTT.

The CDR3 nucleotides read TGTGCCAGCAGTTTTAGGGACGAGCAGTACGTC. Residues: CASSFRDEQYV. The chain has TRBV12-3 or TRBV12-4 and TRBJ2-7, with D uncertain. Trimming cost V 3 bases and J 5 bases, with 5 bases left between them. The CDR3 totals 11 residues.

The chain employs TRBV9 and TRBJ1-4; unclear D gene. CDR1 is SGDLS, CDR2 YYNGEE, per germline. The CDR3 is made up of 15 amino acids. V was trimmed by 0 bases and J by 8 bases, leaving 14 bases between them. CDR3 sequence (DNA): TGTGCCAGCAGCGTAGCGCCGATACCGTCCGAAAAACTGTTTTTT. Its protein is CASSVAPIPSEKLFF.

Only a few counts were recorded for this clonotype. V is TRBV5-1 and J is TRBJ2-1; no clear D gene. This CDR3 has 15 amino acids. Germline lookup yields CDR1 SGHRS and CDR2 YFSETQ. Trimming stripped 4 bases from V and 0 bases from J, with 11 bases between. Here the CDR3 DNA reads TGCGCCAGCAGCCGAGACACGAGCTCCTACAATGAGCAGTTCTTC. Translated: CASSRDTSSYNEQFF.

The V gene is TRBV29-1, the J gene TRBJ2-7; D tentatively reads TRBD1 or TRBD2 (5 bases each). The CDR3 is made up of 13 amino acids. CDR1 SQVTM and CDR2 ANQGSEA come from the germline V gene. V was pared by 7 bases and J by 2 bases, with 15 bases between. The CDR3 region is CSGDEDKTYEQYV. CDR3 bases: TGCAGCGGGGACGAGGACAAGACCTACGAGCAGTACGTC.

The chain recombines TRBV6-1 with TRBJ2-3; 8 bases align to TRBD2. There are 15 residues in the CDR3. J was trimmed by 5 bases and V by 5 bases; bases with no gene match: 9. CDR1 is MNHNS and CDR2 is SASEGT in the germline V gene. The CDR3 region has the DNA TGTGCCAGCAGTCCGCCCGGACTAGCTGTAGATACGCAGTATTTT. Protein: CASSPPGLAVDTQYF.

The chain links TRBV12-3 or TRBV12-4 to TRBJ1-2, with D unresolved. V was shortened by 1 base and J by 5 bases, with 14 bases between the two germline ends. CDR3 size: 15 residues. CDR3 in amino acids: CASSLDTSAFYGYTF. The CDR3 DNA reads as TGTGCCAGCAGTTTAGATACGTCCGCTTTTTATGGCTACACCTTC.

This clonotype was picked up a small number of times. The V and J genes are TRBV28 and TRBJ2-2; a weak D match, TRBD1 (5 bases). V dropped 4 bases and J dropped 3 bases, with 12 bases sitting between them. The CDR3 loop spans 15 amino acids. The germline gives CDR1 MDHEN, CDR2 SYDVKM. Here the CDR3 DNA reads TGTGCCAGCAGTTCCTCGGACACTTACACCGGGGAGCTGTTTTTT. It codes for CASSSSDTYTGELFF. Looking up the rest from reference TRBV28 and TRBJ2-2 gives the full variable domain: DVKVTQSSRYLVKRTGEKVFLECVQDMDHENMFWYRQDPGLGLRLIYFSYDVKMKEKGDIPEGYSVSREKKERFSLILESASTNQTSMYLCASSSSDTYTGELFFGEGSRLTVL.

There are a few counts of this clonotype. The rearrangement joins TRBV5-1 to TRBJ2-1; the D gene is possibly TRBD2 (6 bases). Trimming removed 1 base at V and 9 bases at J, with 17 bases between. Per the germline V gene, CDR1 is SGHRS and CDR2 is YFSETQ. The CDR3 totals 15 residues. The CDR3 region is CASSLQEGPVGEQFF. Written as DNA, the CDR3 is TGCGCCAGCAGCTTGCAGGAGGGCCCAGTAGGTGAGCAGTTCTTC.

This clonotype came up a few times. The genes are TRBV2 and TRBJ2-5, with TRBD1 matching over 10 bases. The CDR3 covers 13 residues. After removal of 8 bases from V and 5 bases from J, the junction contained 5 bases not matched to a gene. CDR1 and CDR2 (germline): SNHLY, FYNNEI. The CDR3 spells CASPDRGDETQYF. The CDR3 nucleotides read TGTGCCAGCCCGGACAGGGGGGATGAGACCCAGTACTTC.

This clonotype was recorded a few times. This chain uses TRBV4-2 with TRBJ2-3; no firm D call. V lost 0 bases to trimming and J lost 0 bases, with 10 bases between them. Germline V gene data show CDR1 as LGHNA and CDR2 as YNFKEQ. CDR3 size: 16 residues. The CDR3: CASSQESLTSTDTQYF. The DNA for the CDR3 is TGTGCCAGCAGCCAAGAGAGTCTAACTAGCACAGATACGCAGTATTTT.

This clonotype was recorded a few times. The chain recombines TRBV3-1 with TRBJ2-1, with D unclear. CDR3 size: 13 residues. The ends were cut back, 0 bases at V and 5 bases at J, with 5 bases in the middle. Germline CDR1 is LGHDT and CDR2 is YNNKEL (reference sequence). CDR3 amino acids: CASSQDSHNEQFF. The CDR3 DNA sequence: TGTGCCAGCAGCCAAGATTCCCACAATGAGCAGTTCTTC.

J is TRBJ2-7 and V is TRBV20-1, with TRBD2 matching 7 bases. The CDR3 spans 14 residues. With V trimmed by 2 bases and J by 0 bases, 4 bases remained unmatched. Germline V gives CDR1 DFQATT, CDR2 SNEGSKA (reference sequence). CDR3 nucleotide sequence: TGCAGTGCTAGACCAAGCGGGGTCTCCTACGAGCAGTACGTC. Protein: CSARPSGVSYEQYV.

This clonotype was seen a handful of times. V gene TRBV27 combines with J gene TRBJ2-3, with D perhaps given as TRBD1 or TRBD2 (7 bases each). Trimming shortened V by 3 bases and J by 3 bases, and 13 bases separated the two germline ends. The CDR3 is made up of 15 amino acids. Germline V CDR1 and CDR2: MNHEY, SMNVEV (reference sequence). The CDR3 reads CASSFGRGLTDTQYF. CDR3 DNA sequence: TGTGCCAGCAGTTTTGGGAGGGGGCTGACAGATACGCAGTATTTT.

This clonotype was recorded a few times. V usage is TRBV20-1 and J usage is TRBJ1-1; D ambiguous. The length of the CDR3 is 11 residues. Trimming cost V 4 bases and J 3 bases, with 6 bases left between them. Germline CDR1 DFQATT, CDR2 SNEGSKA (reference sequence). The CDR3 loop reads CSATGDTEAFF. The CDR3 nucleotides are TGCAGTGCTACTGGGGACACTGAAGCTTTCTTT.

This clonotype was seen at least ten times. V usage is TRBV12-3 or TRBV12-4 and J usage is TRBJ1-1; no firm D call. Trimming left V 3 bases short and J 1 base short, with 6 bases between. The CDR3 totals 13 residues. CDR3 protein: CASSFSPNTEAFF. The CDR3 nucleotides are TGTGCCAGCAGTTTCTCACCGAACACTGAAGCTTTCTTT.

The sample holds a few counts of this clonotype. CDR3 region: CASSPRDRPAGELFF. In DNA, the CDR3 is TGTGCCAGCAGTCCCCGGGACAGGCCAGCCGGGGAGCTGTTTTTT. The chain links TRBV12-3 or TRBV12-4 to TRBJ2-2; 8 positions match TRBD1. The CDR3 is made up of 15 amino acids. The J segment lost 6 bases and the V segment lost 5 bases, leaving 8 bases of the junction unmatched.

The chain joins TRBV9 to TRBJ2-5, with 8 bases matching TRBD2. The CDR3 contains 18 residues. Germline trimming cut 0 bases from V and 3 bases from J; bases unmatched to any gene: 13. From germline, CDR1 is SGDLS and CDR2 YYNGEE. The DNA for the CDR3 is TGTGCCAGCAGCGTAGCTACGGGGGGGACACCTACTAAAGAGACCCAGTACTTC. This gives the protein CASSVATGGTPTKETQYF.

J is TRBJ2-7 and V is TRBV5-5; D might be TRBD2 (5 bases). The CDR3 consists of 14 residues. V lost 2 bases to trimming and J lost 5 bases, with 14 bases between them. Germline V gene lookup returns CDR1 SGHKS and CDR2 YYEKEE (reference sequence). The CDR3 bases are TGTGCCAGCAGCTTTTTCCCGGACTCGAACGAGCAGTACGTC. It codes for CASSFFPDSNEQYV.

This clonotype was found a few times. The chain joins TRBV28 to TRBJ2-7, with 11 positions matching TRBD1. Germline V gene data show CDR1 as MDHEN and CDR2 as SYDVKM. The CDR3 covers 15 residues. V was pared by 5 bases and J by 3 bases, with 6 bases of the junction left unmatched. CDR3 in DNA: TGTGCCAGCAGTGCAGGGACAGGGGGTTTCTACGAGCAGTACGTC. Protein: CASSAGTGGFYEQYV.

The rearrangement uses TRBV27 and TRBJ2-2; D ambiguous. Trimming took 6 bases from V and 6 from J, leaving 5 bases between them. Germline V lookup: CDR1 MNHEY, CDR2 SMNVEV (reference sequence). The CDR3 has 11 amino acids. Here the CDR3 reads CASRLAGELFF. CDR3 in DNA: TGTGCCAGCAGGCTGGCCGGGGAGCTGTTTTTT.

The chain employs TRBV12-3 or TRBV12-4 and TRBJ2-7; 7 nucleotides line up with TRBD1. V dropped 2 bases and J dropped 3; count of bases not matched to a gene: 1. The CDR3 totals 13 residues. CDR3 region: CASSLYRGYEQYV. The CDR3 DNA sequence: TGTGCCAGCAGTTTATACAGGGGCTACGAGCAGTACGTC.

Only a few counts were recorded for this clonotype. This rearrangement joins TRBV29-1 to TRBJ1-1, with 9 bases that match TRBD1. The germline CDR1 and CDR2 sequences are SQVTM and ANQGSEA. The CDR3 totals 14 residues. With 6 bases clipped from V and 5 bases from J, the junction kept 10 bases outside the gene matches. In DNA, the CDR3 is TGCAGCGTACAACAGGGGGCCAGGGGAACTGAAGCTTTCTTT. It codes for CSVQQGARGTEAFF.

The chain uses TRBV20-1 and TRBJ2-5; 8 bases align to TRBD2. J gave up 1 base and V 6 bases, and 10 bases lay outside the gene matches. The CDR3 extends over 15 amino acids. Germline V gene sequence: CDR1 DFQATT, CDR2 SNEGSKA (reference sequence). As DNA, the CDR3 is TGCAGTGCGACGAGCGGGAGATCGTTCCAAGAGACCCAGTACTTC. Residues: CSATSGRSFQETQYF.

CDR3 protein: CASSNRGRSDEQFF. As DNA, the CDR3 is TGTGCCAGCAGCAACAGGGGGCGCAGCGATGAGCAGTTCTTC. The chain joins TRBV6-1 to TRBJ2-1; 9 bases are a match to TRBD1. With V trimmed by 6 bases and J by 8 bases, 8 bases remained unmatched. Germline V gene lookup returns CDR1 MNHNS and CDR2 SASEGT. The CDR3 totals 14 residues.